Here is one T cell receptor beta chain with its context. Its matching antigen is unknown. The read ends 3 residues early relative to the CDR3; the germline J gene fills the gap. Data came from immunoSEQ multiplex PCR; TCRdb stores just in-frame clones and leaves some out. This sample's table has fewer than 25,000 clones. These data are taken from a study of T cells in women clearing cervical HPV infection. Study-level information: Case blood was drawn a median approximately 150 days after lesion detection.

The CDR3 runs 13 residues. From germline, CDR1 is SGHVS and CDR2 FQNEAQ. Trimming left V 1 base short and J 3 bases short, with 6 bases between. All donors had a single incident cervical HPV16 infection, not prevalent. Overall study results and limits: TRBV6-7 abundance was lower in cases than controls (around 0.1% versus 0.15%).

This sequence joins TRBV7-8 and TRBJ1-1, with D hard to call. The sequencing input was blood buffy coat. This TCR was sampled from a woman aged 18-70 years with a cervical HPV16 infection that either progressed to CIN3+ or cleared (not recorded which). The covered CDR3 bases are TGTGCCAGCAGCTTAGGGCTGGACACTGAA. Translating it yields CASSLGLDTE. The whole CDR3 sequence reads CASSLGLDTEAFF.